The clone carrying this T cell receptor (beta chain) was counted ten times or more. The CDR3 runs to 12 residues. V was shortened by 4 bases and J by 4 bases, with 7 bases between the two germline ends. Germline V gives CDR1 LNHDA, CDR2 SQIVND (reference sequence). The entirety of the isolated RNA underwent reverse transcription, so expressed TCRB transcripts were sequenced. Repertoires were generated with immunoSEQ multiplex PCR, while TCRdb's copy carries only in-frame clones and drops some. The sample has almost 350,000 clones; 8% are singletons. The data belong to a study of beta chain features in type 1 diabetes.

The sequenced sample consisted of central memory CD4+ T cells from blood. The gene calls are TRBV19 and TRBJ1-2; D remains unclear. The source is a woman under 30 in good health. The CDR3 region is CASSTDFYGYTF. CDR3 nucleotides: TGTGCCAGTAGTACGGACTTCTATGGCTACACCTTC.